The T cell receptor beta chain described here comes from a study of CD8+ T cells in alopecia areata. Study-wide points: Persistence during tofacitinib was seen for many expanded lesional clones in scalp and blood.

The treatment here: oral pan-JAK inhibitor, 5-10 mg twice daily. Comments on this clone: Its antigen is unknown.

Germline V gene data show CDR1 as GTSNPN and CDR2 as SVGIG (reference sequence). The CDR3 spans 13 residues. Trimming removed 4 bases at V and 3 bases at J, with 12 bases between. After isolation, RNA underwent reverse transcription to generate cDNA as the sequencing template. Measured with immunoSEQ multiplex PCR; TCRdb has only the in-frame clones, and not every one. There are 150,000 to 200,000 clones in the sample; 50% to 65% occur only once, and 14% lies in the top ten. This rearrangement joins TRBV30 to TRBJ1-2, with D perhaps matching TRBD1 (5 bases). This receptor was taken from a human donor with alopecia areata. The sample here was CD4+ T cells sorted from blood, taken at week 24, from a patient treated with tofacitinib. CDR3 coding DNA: TGTGCCTGGACCCGAGGGGCGGACTATGGCTACACCTTC. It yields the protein CAWTRGADYGYTF.